The subject of this entry is one T cell receptor beta chain. The target antigen is unknown. The data were obtained in a study of cytomegalovirus exposure and HLA in healthy donors. The wider study: Membership in the Caucasian-associated ancestry cluster was found for about four fifths of about 430 genotyped donors. General study points: The study assumed roughly uniform donor sequencing depth for presence/absence analyses.

Germline lookup yields CDR1 LGHNA and CDR2 YSLEER. The CDR3 extends over 14 amino acids. Trimming removed 0 bases from V and 4 bases from J, with 7 bases in between. This PCR relied on a set of 60 Vbeta primers and 13 Jbeta primers. Study processing details: Some 12 million shared chains were among the approximately 87 million unique TCR beta chains that a later analysis counted. Using immunoSEQ multiplex PCR, the repertoire was profiled, and TCRdb retains in-frame clones only, with some absent. The V and J calls and clone size are taken from that table; D and trimming were inferred from the DNA. The data contain about 140,000 clones, roughly two thirds of them singletons.

Specimen: PBMCs. The receptor was isolated from a male donor in good health and CMV-seronegative. The chain carries TRBV4-3 and TRBJ1-5; D ambiguous. In DNA, the CDR3 is TGCGCCAGCAGCCAAGATTCGGGGAATCAGCCCCAGCATTTT. This encodes CASSQDSGNQPQHF.